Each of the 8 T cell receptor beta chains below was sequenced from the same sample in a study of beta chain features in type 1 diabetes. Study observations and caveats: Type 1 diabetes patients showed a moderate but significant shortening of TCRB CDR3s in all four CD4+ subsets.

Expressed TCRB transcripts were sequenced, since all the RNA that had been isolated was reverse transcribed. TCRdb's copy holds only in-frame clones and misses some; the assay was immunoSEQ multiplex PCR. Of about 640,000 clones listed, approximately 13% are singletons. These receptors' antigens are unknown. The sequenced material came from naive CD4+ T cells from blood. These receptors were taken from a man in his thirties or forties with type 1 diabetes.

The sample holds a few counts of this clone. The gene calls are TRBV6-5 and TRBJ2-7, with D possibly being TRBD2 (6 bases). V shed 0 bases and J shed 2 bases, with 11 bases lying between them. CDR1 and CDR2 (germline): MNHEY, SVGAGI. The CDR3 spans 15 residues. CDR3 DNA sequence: TGTGCCAGCAGTTACTCGGGGGGTTCCCCCTACGAGCAGTACTTC. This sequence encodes CASSYSGGSPYEQYF.

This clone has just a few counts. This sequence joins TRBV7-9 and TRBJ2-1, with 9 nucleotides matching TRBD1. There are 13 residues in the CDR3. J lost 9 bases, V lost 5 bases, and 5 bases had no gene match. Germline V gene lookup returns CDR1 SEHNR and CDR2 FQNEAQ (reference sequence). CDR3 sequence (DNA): TGTGCCAGCAGCATCGAGACAGGGGGTGAGCAGTTCTTC. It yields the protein CASSIETGGEQFF.

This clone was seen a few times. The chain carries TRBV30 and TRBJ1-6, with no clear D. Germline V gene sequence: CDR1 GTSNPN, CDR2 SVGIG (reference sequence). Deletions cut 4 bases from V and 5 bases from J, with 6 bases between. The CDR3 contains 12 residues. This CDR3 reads CAWKPDNSPLHF. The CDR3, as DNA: TGTGCCTGGAAGCCAGATAATTCACCCCTCCACTTT.

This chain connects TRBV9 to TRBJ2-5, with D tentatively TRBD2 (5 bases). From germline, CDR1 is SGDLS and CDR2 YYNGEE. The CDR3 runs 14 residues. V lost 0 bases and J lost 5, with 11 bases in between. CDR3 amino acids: CASSVDGRGETQYF. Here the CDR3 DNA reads TGTGCCAGCAGCGTAGATGGCAGAGGGGAGACCCAGTACTTC.

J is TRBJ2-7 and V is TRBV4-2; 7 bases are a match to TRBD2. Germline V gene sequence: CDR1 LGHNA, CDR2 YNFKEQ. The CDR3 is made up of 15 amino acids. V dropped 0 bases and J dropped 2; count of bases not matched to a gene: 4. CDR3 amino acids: CASSQDWLAAYEQYF. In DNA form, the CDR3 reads TGTGCCAGCAGCCAAGATTGGCTAGCGGCCTACGAGCAGTACTTC.

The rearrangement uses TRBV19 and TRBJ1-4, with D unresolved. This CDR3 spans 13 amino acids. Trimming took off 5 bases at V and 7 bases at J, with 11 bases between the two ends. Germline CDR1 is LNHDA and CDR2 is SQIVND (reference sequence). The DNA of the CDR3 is TGTGCCAGTAGTCGAGACGACACTGAAAAACTGTTTTTT. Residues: CASSRDDTEKLFF.

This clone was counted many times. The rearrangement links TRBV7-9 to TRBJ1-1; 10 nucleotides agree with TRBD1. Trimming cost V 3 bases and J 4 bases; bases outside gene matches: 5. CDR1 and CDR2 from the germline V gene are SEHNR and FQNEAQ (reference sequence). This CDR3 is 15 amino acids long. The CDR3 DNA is TGTGCCAGCAGCTTGGGACAGGGGTCTAGCACTGAAGCTTTCTTT. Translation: CASSLGQGSSTEAFF.

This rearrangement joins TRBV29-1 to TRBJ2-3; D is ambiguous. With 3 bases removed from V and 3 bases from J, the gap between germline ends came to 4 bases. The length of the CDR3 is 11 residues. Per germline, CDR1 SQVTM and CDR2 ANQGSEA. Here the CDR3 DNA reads TGCAGCGTTGATCAAACAGATACGCAGTATTTT. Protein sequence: CSVDQTDTQYF.